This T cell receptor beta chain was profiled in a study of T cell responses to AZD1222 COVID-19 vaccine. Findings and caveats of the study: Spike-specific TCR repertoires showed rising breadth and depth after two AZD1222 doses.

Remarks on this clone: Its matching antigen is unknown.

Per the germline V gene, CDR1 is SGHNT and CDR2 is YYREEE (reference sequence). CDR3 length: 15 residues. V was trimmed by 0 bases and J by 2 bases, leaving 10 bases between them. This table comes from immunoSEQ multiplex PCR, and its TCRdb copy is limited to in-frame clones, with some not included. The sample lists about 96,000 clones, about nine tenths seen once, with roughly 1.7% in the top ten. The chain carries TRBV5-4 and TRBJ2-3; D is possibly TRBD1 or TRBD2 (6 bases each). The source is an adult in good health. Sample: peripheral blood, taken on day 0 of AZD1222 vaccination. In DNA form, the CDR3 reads TGTGCCAGCAGCTTGGACGGGGGCGCCACAGATACGCAGTATTTT. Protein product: CASSLDGGATDTQYF.